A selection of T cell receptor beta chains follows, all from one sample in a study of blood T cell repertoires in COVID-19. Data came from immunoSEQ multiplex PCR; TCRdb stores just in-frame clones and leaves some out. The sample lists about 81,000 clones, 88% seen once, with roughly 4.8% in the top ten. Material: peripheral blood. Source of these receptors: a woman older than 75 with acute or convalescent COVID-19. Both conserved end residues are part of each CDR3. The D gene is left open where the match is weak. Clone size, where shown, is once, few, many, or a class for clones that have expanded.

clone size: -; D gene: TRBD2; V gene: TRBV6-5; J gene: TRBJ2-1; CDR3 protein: CASSPIIAGPGQFF; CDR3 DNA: TGTGCCAGCAGTCCCATCATAGCGGGCCCTGGGCAGTTCTTC
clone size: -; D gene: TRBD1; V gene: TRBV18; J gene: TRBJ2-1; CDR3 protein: CASSPPFGTGNNEQFF; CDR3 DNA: TGTGCCAGCTCACCACCATTCGGGACAGGTAACAATGAGCAGTTCTTC
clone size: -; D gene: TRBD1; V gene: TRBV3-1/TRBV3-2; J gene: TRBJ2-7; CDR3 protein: CASSLGTGGRYEQYF; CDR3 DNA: TGTGCCAGCAGCCTTGGGACAGGGGGCAGGTACGAGCAGTACTTC
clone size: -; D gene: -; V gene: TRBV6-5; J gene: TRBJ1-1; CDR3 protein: CASSYHGGKDRVAFF; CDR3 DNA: TGTGCCAGCAGTTACCACGGGGGGAAGGACCGAGTAGCTTTCTTT
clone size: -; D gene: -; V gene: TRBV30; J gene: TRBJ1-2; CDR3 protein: CAWSSRVGYTF; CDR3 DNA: TGTGCCTGGAGTTCGAGGGTTGGCTACACCTTC
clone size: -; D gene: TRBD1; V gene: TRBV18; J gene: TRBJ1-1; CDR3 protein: CASSTGQGLNTEAFF; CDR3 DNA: TGTGCCAGCTCAACGGGACAGGGCTTGAACACTGAAGCTTTCTTT
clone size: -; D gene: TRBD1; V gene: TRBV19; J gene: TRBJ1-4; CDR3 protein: CAIKDRDNEKLFF; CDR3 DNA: TGTGCCATTAAAGACAGGGATAATGAAAAACTGTTTTTT
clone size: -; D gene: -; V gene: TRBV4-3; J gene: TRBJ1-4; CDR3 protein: CASSQVGRENEKLFF; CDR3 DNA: TGCGCCAGCAGCCAAGTTGGTAGAGAGAATGAAAAACTGTTTTTT
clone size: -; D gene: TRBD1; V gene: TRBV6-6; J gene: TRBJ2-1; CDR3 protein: CASKVLGTGKGDEQFF; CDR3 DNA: TGTGCCAGCAAGGTCCTCGGGACAGGGAAAGGGGATGAGCAGTTCTTC
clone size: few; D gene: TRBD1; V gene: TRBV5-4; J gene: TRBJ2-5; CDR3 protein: CASSQGQGRETQYF; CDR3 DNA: TGTGCCAGCAGTCAGGGACAGGGCCGGGAGACCCAGTACTTC
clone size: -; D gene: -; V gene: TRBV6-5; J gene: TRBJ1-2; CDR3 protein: CASSSDLRGGYTF; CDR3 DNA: TGTGCCAGCAGTTCCGACCTCCGGGGTGGCTACACCTTC
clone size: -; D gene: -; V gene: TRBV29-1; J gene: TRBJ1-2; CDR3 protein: CSVEDRAGYYGYTF; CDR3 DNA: TGCAGCGTTGAAGATAGGGCAGGGTACTATGGCTACACCTTC
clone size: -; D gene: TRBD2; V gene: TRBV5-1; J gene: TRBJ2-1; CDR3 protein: CASSSLLAGGVYNEQFF; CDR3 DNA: TGCGCCAGCAGCTCCCTCCTAGCGGGAGGGGTCTACAATGAGCAGTTCTTC
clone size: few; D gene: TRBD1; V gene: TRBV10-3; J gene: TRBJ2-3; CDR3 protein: CAASNPRDRSTDTQYF; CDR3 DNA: TGTGCCGCCTCCAACCCTCGGGACAGATCCACAGATACGCAGTATTTT
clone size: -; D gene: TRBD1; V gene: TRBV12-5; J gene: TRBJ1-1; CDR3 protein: CASGLGGGLTEAFF; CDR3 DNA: TGTGCTAGTGGTTTAGGGGGCGGGCTCACTGAAGCTTTCTTT
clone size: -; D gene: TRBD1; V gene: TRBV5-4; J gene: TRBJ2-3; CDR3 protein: CASSLPQGDGTDTQYF; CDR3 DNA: TGTGCCAGCAGCTTGCCACAGGGGGACGGCACAGATACGCAGTATTTT